Below are 30 T cell receptor beta chains sequenced from a single sample in a study of technical replicates of blood from a handful of donors. Measured with immunoSEQ multiplex PCR; TCRdb has only the in-frame clones, and not every one. The sample has about 8,000 clones; roughly 90% are singletons. The sequencing sample was made of PBMCs. Receptors were obtained from a human donor in good health.

V and J are TRBV19 and TRBJ1-4; D gene uncertain. The V gene lost 9 bases and the J gene lost 5 bases, with 10 bases spanning the gap. Germline V CDR1 and CDR2: LNHDA, SQIVND (reference sequence). The CDR3 runs 12 residues. The CDR3 nucleotides are TGTGCCAGCGGCGGGGTAAATGAAAAACTGTTTTTT. Amino acid sequence: CASGGVNEKLFF.

This chain uses TRBV27 with TRBJ1-2; the D gene is possibly TRBD1 (6 bases). This CDR3 has 13 residues. Trimming took 3 bases from V and 6 from J, leaving 11 bases between them. CDR1 and CDR2 from the germline V gene are MNHEY and SMNVEV (reference sequence). The CDR3 loop reads CASSFDRSNGYTF. The CDR3 DNA reads TGTGCCAGCAGTTTCGACAGGAGTAATGGCTACACCTTC.

The chain links TRBV5-1 to TRBJ1-2; no firm D call. Trimming stripped 3 bases from V and 8 bases from J, with 11 bases between. Looked up from germline, CDR1 is SGHRS and CDR2 is YFSETQ. The CDR3 extends over 12 amino acids. The CDR3 reads CASSSRSGGYTF. The CDR3, as DNA: TGCGCCAGCAGCTCCCGTTCGGGGGGCTACACCTTC.

The chain uses TRBV19 and TRBJ2-2; no firm D call. Germline V gives CDR1 LNHDA, CDR2 SQIVND (reference sequence). Trimming cost V 5 bases and J 4 bases, with 8 bases left between them. The CDR3 has 13 residues. CDR3 amino acids: CASSLGLTGELFF. The CDR3 nucleotides read TGTGCCAGTAGTCTAGGTCTCACCGGGGAGCTGTTTTTT.

The chain uses TRBV5-1 and TRBJ1-1; TRBD1 aligns across 7 bases. Per the germline V gene, CDR1 is SGHRS and CDR2 is YFSETQ. This CDR3 has 13 residues. Losses at the gene ends were 1 base for V and 4 bases for J; bases not matched to a gene: 1. This CDR3 is CASSLSGGTEAFF. Written as DNA, the CDR3 is TGCGCCAGCAGCTTGTCAGGGGGCACTGAAGCTTTCTTT.

This clone was observed a handful of times. V and J are TRBV19 and TRBJ1-5; 8 bases fit TRBD1. CDR1 LNHDA and CDR2 SQIVND come from the germline V gene (reference sequence). The CDR3 totals 15 residues. V shed 5 bases and J 4 bases; nucleotides not matched to a gene: 7. As DNA, the CDR3 is TGTGCCAGTAGTTGGGCAGGGGGCATTAATCAGCCCCAGCATTTT. The encoded protein is CASSWAGGINQPQHF.

This rearrangement joins TRBV7-3 to TRBJ1-1, with D possibly TRBD1 on 5 matching bases. Trimming removed 1 base from V and 4 bases from J, with 16 bases in between. Germline V gene data show CDR1 as SGHTA and CDR2 as FQGTGA. This CDR3 has 16 amino acids. CDR3 bases: TGTGCCAGCAGCTTAAGAGGCGGGGGAAGTGGCACTGAAGCTTTCTTT. The encoded protein is CASSLRGGGSGTEAFF.

V gene TRBV7-2 combines with J gene TRBJ2-5; 8 bases are shared with TRBD1. V trimming: 5 bases; J trimming: 5 bases; junction bases outside the gene matches: 7. CDR3 length equals 14 residues. Germline loops: CDR1 SGHTA, CDR2 FQGNSA. This CDR3 is CASSAGQAGETQYF. The CDR3 DNA is TGTGCCAGCAGCGCGGGACAGGCGGGGGAGACCCAGTACTTC.

The rearrangement links TRBV27 to TRBJ2-5; TRBD1 agrees at 8 bases. V lost 6 bases to trimming and J lost 12 bases; unmatched junction nucleotides: 12. Germline-derived CDR1 and CDR2 are MNHEY and SMNVEV (reference sequence). The length of the CDR3 is 13 residues. CDR3 coding DNA: TGTGCCAGCAGCCCTGGTGGACGGGACAGGAAGTACTTC. This translates into CASSPGGRDRKYF.

The chain recombines TRBV7-9 with TRBJ2-1, with TRBD2 matching 13 bases. The CDR3 runs 17 residues. V shed 5 bases and J 7 bases; nucleotides not matched to a gene: 11. Germline values: CDR1 SEHNR, CDR2 FQNEAQ (reference sequence). The CDR3 region has the DNA TGTGCCAGCAGCAGTAGAGGACTAGCGGGAGTTCGGAATGAGCAGTTCTTC. Its protein is CASSSRGLAGVRNEQFF.

This chain joins TRBV18 and TRBJ1-1; tentatively, D is TRBD1 (5 bases). The CDR3 sequence is 13 residues long. V lost 3 bases and J 1 base, leaving 6 bases between the germline ends. The germline gives CDR1 KGHSH, CDR2 LQKENI. CDR3: CASSPGQNTEAFF. In DNA, the CDR3 is TGTGCCAGCTCACCCGGACAGAACACTGAAGCTTTCTTT.

The chain couples TRBV28 to TRBJ2-1; D gene ambiguous. The V end lost 5 bases, the J end lost 11 bases, and 13 bases lay between the germline ends. The CDR3 totals 12 residues. Germline values: CDR1 MDHEN, CDR2 SYDVKM. In DNA, the CDR3 is TGTGCCAGCAGTATACAGTCCCAGAAGCAGTTCTTC. Translation: CASSIQSQKQFF.

This clone was observed once. The chain carries TRBV30 and TRBJ1-1; D uncertain. The CDR3 length is 13 residues. Germline V CDR1 and CDR2: GTSNPN, SVGIG (reference sequence). Trimming removed 0 bases at V and 4 bases at J, with 9 bases between. CDR3: CAWSVMAVTEAFF. DNA for the CDR3: TGTGCCTGGAGTGTAATGGCAGTCACTGAAGCTTTCTTT. Variable domain in full (rest from reference TRBV30 and TRBJ1-1): SQTIHQWPATLVQPVGSPLSLECTVEGTSNPNLYWYRQAAGRGLQLLFYSVGIGQISSEVPQNLSASRPQDRQFILSSKKLLLSDSGFYLCAWSVMAVTEAFFGQGTRLTVV.

The CDR3 sequence: CASSSGVSGANVLTF. CDR3 in DNA: TGTGCCAGCAGTTCAGGGGTCTCTGGGGCCAACGTCCTGACTTTC. The chain recombines TRBV6-5 with TRBJ2-6, with D possibly matching TRBD1 (6 bases). From germline, CDR1 is MNHEY and CDR2 SVGAGI. The CDR3 extends over 15 amino acids. Between the trimmed V and J ends, which lost 4 bases and 0 bases, there was a span of 7 bases.

This clone has a single count. The chain is built from TRBV6-1 and TRBJ1-5, with no clear D. V was shortened by 2 bases and J by 7 bases, with 12 bases between the two germline ends. Germline-derived CDR1 and CDR2 are MNHNS and SASEGT. This CDR3 comprises 14 residues. The CDR3 protein is CASSERWVRQPQHF. CDR3 nucleotide sequence: TGTGCCAGCAGTGAAAGATGGGTGAGGCAGCCCCAGCATTTT.

The V and J genes are TRBV6-5 and TRBJ2-5; tentatively, D is TRBD2 (5 bases). This CDR3 spans 15 amino acids. The germline V gene has CDR1 MNHEY and CDR2 SVGAGI. Between the trimmed V and J ends, which lost 2 bases and 5 bases, there was a span of 15 bases. CDR3 sequence (DNA): TGTGCCAGCAGTTACGGCGCTCGGGGTGTCGAGACCCAGTACTTC. Translated, it gives CASSYGARGVETQYF.

This chain joins TRBV6-4 and TRBJ1-1; 7 nucleotides line up with TRBD1. The CDR3 is 13 residues long. With 4 bases clipped from V and 3 bases from J, the junction kept 2 bases outside the gene matches. Germline loops: CDR1 MRHNA, CDR2 SNTAGT. As DNA, the CDR3 is TGTGCCAGCAGTGCAGACAGGGACACTGAAGCTTTCTTT. Translating it yields CASSADRDTEAFF.

The chain carries TRBV29-1 and TRBJ2-7; 11 nucleotides align to TRBD1. The J segment lost 3 bases and the V segment lost 5 bases, leaving 3 bases of the junction unmatched. The CDR3 totals 13 residues. Germline loops: CDR1 SQVTM, CDR2 ANQGSEA. The CDR3 nucleotides read TGCAGCGTTTCCGGGACAGGGGGCTACGAGCAGTACTTC. Translated: CSVSGTGGYEQYF.

J is TRBJ2-7 and V is TRBV18; 9 positions match TRBD1. CDR1 and CDR2 (germline): KGHSH, LQKENI. With V trimmed by 3 bases and J by 0 bases, 3 bases remained unmatched. This CDR3 has 15 residues. The CDR3 protein is CASSPMTGGSYEQYF. The CDR3 nucleotides are TGTGCCAGCTCACCGATGACAGGGGGCTCCTACGAGCAGTACTTC.

By frequency in the sample, this clone is large. This rearrangement joins TRBV5-6 to TRBJ2-1, with 10 nucleotides matching TRBD1. The CDR3 runs 15 residues. Germline V gives CDR1 SGHDT, CDR2 YYEEEE. Losses at the gene ends were 0 bases for V and 4 bases for J; bases not matched to a gene: 1. This CDR3 reads CASSLGDRGYNEQFF. In DNA, the CDR3 is TGTGCCAGCAGCTTGGGGGACAGGGGATACAATGAGCAGTTCTTC.

The chain recombines TRBV6-1 with TRBJ1-5; TRBD1 matches at 11 bases. This CDR3 has 15 amino acids. In germline, CDR1 is MNHNS, CDR2 SASEGT. Trimming took 6 bases from V and 6 from J; bases not matched to a gene: 7. The CDR3 loop reads CASSSGQGASQPQHF. CDR3 coding DNA: TGTGCCAGCAGCTCCGGACAGGGGGCAAGTCAGCCCCAGCATTTT.

This chain connects TRBV7-6 to TRBJ1-1, with TRBD1 as a possible D gene (6 bases). The V end lost 2 bases, the J end lost 5 bases, and 15 bases lay between the germline ends. CDR1 and CDR2 (germline): SGHVS, FNYEAQ. This CDR3 has 15 amino acids. The CDR3 DNA reads TGTGCCAGCAGCTTAATTAGGGGGGGCGGAACTGAAGCTTTCTTT. It translates to CASSLIRGGGTEAFF.

The chain links TRBV4-2 to TRBJ2-7, with a weak D call TRBD2 (6 bases). This CDR3 is 14 amino acids long. V lost 0 bases and J 3 bases, leaving 9 bases between the germline ends. CDR1 and CDR2 from the germline V gene are LGHNA and YNFKEQ. The CDR3 DNA follows: TGTGCCAGCAGCCAAGAGAAGACTAGCTACGAGCAGTACTTC. Protein product: CASSQEKTSYEQYF.

This chain joins TRBV7-9 and TRBJ2-2, with a tentative D call TRBD2 (5 bases). V was pared by 7 bases and J by 0 bases, with 12 bases between. Germline V gene sequence: CDR1 SEHNR, CDR2 FQNEAQ (reference sequence). This CDR3 has 15 residues. The CDR3 DNA reads TGTGCCAGCACCCAAAACGGGACGAACACCGGGGAGCTGTTTTTT. Amino acid sequence: CASTQNGTNTGELFF. The full variable domain, with the rest looked up from reference TRBV7-9 and TRBJ2-2, is DTGVSQNPRHKITKRGQNVTFRCDPISEHNRLYWYRQTLGQGPEFLTYFQNEAQLEKSRLLSDRFSAERPKGSFSTLEIQRTEQGDSAMYLCASTQNGTNTGELFFGEGSRLTVL.

This clone showed up just once. The chain joins TRBV6-5 to TRBJ2-7; possibly TRBD2 for D (6 bases). There are 15 residues in the CDR3. The V and J ends lost 0 bases and 3 bases respectively, with 12 bases between them. Looked up from germline, CDR1 is MNHEY and CDR2 is SVGAGI. CDR3 loop: CASSYSGGLGYEQYF. The CDR3 region has the DNA TGTGCCAGCAGTTACTCGGGGGGTTTGGGCTACGAGCAGTACTTC.

The V gene is TRBV29-1, the J gene TRBJ1-5, with TRBD1 identical over 9 bases. The germline V gene encodes CDR1 SQVTM and CDR2 ANQGSEA. The CDR3 loop spans 13 amino acids. V lost 7 bases and J lost 5; bases outside the gene matches: 6. The CDR3 region is CSAGQGVDQPQHF. DNA for the CDR3: TGCAGCGCGGGACAGGGAGTAGATCAGCCCCAGCATTTT.

In its sample, this clone was seen once. The chain uses TRBV2 and TRBJ2-1; 10 bases align to TRBD2. V dropped 6 bases and J dropped 6; count of bases not matched to a gene: 8. Looked up from germline, CDR1 is SNHLY and CDR2 is FYNNEI. The CDR3 spans 15 residues. The DNA of the CDR3 is TGTGCCAGCAGGGAATCTAGCGGGAGCGGCAATGAGCAGTTCTTC. Its translation: CASRESSGSGNEQFF.

The chain employs TRBV12-5 and TRBJ1-3; unclear D gene. CDR1 is LGHNT, CDR2 FRNRAP, per germline. This CDR3 is built from 15 residues. V shed 1 base and J shed 0 bases, with 7 bases lying between them. The CDR3 sequence: CASGLGSNSGNTIYF. The DNA of the CDR3 is TGTGCTAGTGGTTTGGGCAGTAACTCTGGAAACACCATATATTTT. The whole variable domain, remainder taken from reference TRBV12-5 and TRBJ1-3, is DARVTQTPRHKVTEMGQEVTMRCQPILGHNTVFWYRQTMMQGLELLAYFRNRAPLDDSGMPKDRFSAEMPDATLATLKIQPSEPRDSAVYFCASGLGSNSGNTIYFGEGSWLTVV.

This chain uses TRBV28 with TRBJ2-3; tentative D call: TRBD1 (6 bases). V lost 5 bases and J lost 9, with 15 bases in between. The V gene's germline CDR1 is MDHEN and CDR2 SYDVKM. This CDR3 spans 13 amino acids. CDR3 region: CASSPTGIETQYF. In DNA, the CDR3 is TGTGCCAGCAGTCCCACAGGGATCGAAACGCAGTATTTT.

This clone came up once. V gene TRBV7-6 combines with J gene TRBJ2-2; 8 nucleotides match TRBD1. The length of the CDR3 is 18 residues. Per the germline V gene, CDR1 is SGHVS and CDR2 is FNYEAQ. Trimming at V came to 5 bases and at J to 5 bases, leaving 16 bases not matched to a gene. CDR3 protein: CASSLPPSGGVWTGELFF. Here the CDR3 DNA reads TGTGCCAGCAGCCTTCCCCCCTCAGGGGGCGTATGGACCGGGGAGCTGTTTTTT.